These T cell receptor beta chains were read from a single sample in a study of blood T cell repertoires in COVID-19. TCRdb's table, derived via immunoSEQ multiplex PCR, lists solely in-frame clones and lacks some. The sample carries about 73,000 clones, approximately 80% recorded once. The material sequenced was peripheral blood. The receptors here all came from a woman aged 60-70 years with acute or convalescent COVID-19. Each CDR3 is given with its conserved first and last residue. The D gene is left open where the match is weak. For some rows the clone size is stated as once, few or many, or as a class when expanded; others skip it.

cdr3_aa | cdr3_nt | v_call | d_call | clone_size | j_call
CASSLPGRANVLTF | TGTGCCAGCAGCTTACCCGGTAGGGCCAACGTCCTGACTTTC | TRBV7-3 | NA | NA | TRBJ2-6
CASSFGTSGGVETQYF | TGTGCCAGCAGTTTTGGGACTAGTGGGGGGGTGGAGACCCAGTACTTC | TRBV27 | TRBD2 | NA | TRBJ2-5
CASSSGTTYAGNTIYF | TGTGCCAGCAGCTCCGGGACAACGTATGCCGGAAACACCATATATTTT | TRBV5-6 | NA | NA | TRBJ1-3
CASSRGGDYGYTF | TGTGCCAGCAGTAGAGGAGGGGACTATGGCTACACCTTC | TRBV6-6 | NA | NA | TRBJ1-2
CASSLFVAGAGELFF | TGTGCCAGCAGTTTATTCGTAGCGGGGGCCGGGGAGCTGTTTTTT | TRBV28 | TRBD2 | NA | TRBJ2-2
CASSLNRGEGYGYTF | TGTGCCAGCAGTTTAAACAGGGGAGAAGGCTATGGCTACACCTTC | TRBV6-5 | TRBD1 | NA | TRBJ1-2
CASSQEDRDGYGYTF | TGTGCCAGCAGCCAAGAGGACAGGGACGGCTATGGCTACACCTTC | TRBV4-2 | TRBD1 | NA | TRBJ1-2
CASSYPTRRYEQFF | TGTGCCAGCAGTTACCCGACTAGAAGGTATGAGCAGTTCTTC | TRBV6-6 | NA | NA | TRBJ2-1
CASSLADRPTNYGYTF | TGTGCCAGCAGCTTGGCCGACAGACCGACTAACTATGGCTACACCTTC | TRBV12-1 | NA | NA | TRBJ1-2
CASSERRGAAYEQYF | TGTGCCAGCAGTGAACGTAGGGGCGCGGCGTACGAGCAGTACTTC | TRBV6-1 | NA | few | TRBJ2-7
CASSWPRRRGLNQPQHF | TGTGCCAGCAGTTGGCCCCGCCGCAGGGGCCTCAATCAGCCCCAGCATTTT | TRBV28 | NA | NA | TRBJ1-5
CSASGESTEKLFF | TGCAGTGCTAGTGGTGAGAGTACTGAAAAACTGTTTTTT | TRBV20-1 | NA | NA | TRBJ1-4
CASRPTVNTEAFF | TGTGCCAGCAGACCTACAGTGAACACTGAAGCTTTCTTT | TRBV5-4 | NA | NA | TRBJ1-1
CATSGYRDQTPYIF | NA | TRBV15 | NA | few | TRBJ1-3
CASSSPGQGNTGELFF | TGTGCCAGCAGCTCCCCGGGACAGGGGAACACCGGGGAGCTGTTTTTT | TRBV5-4 | TRBD1 | NA | TRBJ2-2
CAWSVSRTGLPLHF | TGTGCCTGGAGTGTATCCCGAACAGGCCTACCTCTCCACTTT | TRBV30 | NA | NA | TRBJ1-6
CASSFGPEQYF | TGTGCCAGCAGTTTTGGCCCCGAGCAGTACTTC | TRBV12-3/TRBV12-4 | NA | NA | TRBJ2-7
CASSQDGEAGGGETQYF | TGTGCCAGCAGCCAAGACGGAGAAGCGGGAGGGGGGGAGACCCAGTACTTC | TRBV4-2 | TRBD2 | NA | TRBJ2-5
CASSLEGQGYEQYF | TGTGCCAGCAGCCTCGAGGGACAGGGCTACGAGCAGTACTTC | TRBV3-1/TRBV3-2 | TRBD1 | NA | TRBJ2-7
CASSLGVTSGGYNEQFF | TGCGCCAGCAGCTTGGGCGTAACTAGCGGAGGCTACAATGAGCAGTTCTTC | TRBV5-1 | TRBD2 | NA | TRBJ2-1
CASSQDRLAGYNEQFF | TGTGCCAGCAGCCAAGATAGACTAGCGGGTTACAATGAGCAGTTCTTC | TRBV3-1/TRBV3-2 | TRBD2 | NA | TRBJ2-1
CASSLGASGSQDTQYF | TGTGCCAGCAGCTTGGGGGCTAGCGGGAGTCAAGATACGCAGTATTTT | TRBV5-5 | TRBD2 | NA | TRBJ2-3
CASSLGGVSNTGELFF | TGCGCCAGCAGCTTGGGCGGGGTATCGAACACCGGGGAGCTGTTTTTT | TRBV5-1 | NA | once | TRBJ2-2
CASSQALGNRGDTQYF | TGTGCCAGCAGCCAAGCTTTAGGAAATAGGGGAGATACGCAGTATTTT | TRBV3-1/TRBV3-2 | NA | few | TRBJ2-3
CAISDQGGRNEKLFF | TGTGCCATCAGTGACCAAGGCGGTCGGAATGAAAAACTGTTTTTT | TRBV10-3 | NA | once | TRBJ1-4
CASRETWAGAEAFF | TGTGCCAGCCGCGAAACCTGGGCGGGAGCTGAAGCTTTCTTT | TRBV19 | NA | NA | TRBJ1-1
CASSYIWTGGSPLHF | TGTGCCAGCAGCTACATATGGACAGGGGGATCACCCCTCCACTTT | TRBV7-2 | TRBD1 | once | TRBJ1-6
CASSPPAQGGVTGELFF | TGTGCCAGCAGCCCCCCCGCCCAGGGGGGTGTCACCGGGGAGCTGTTTTTT | TRBV9 | NA | NA | TRBJ2-2
CASSIRGEQPQHF | TGTGCCAGTAGCATACGGGGTGAACAGCCCCAGCATTTT | TRBV19 | NA | NA | TRBJ1-5
CASSDYSGGPSKSNEQFF | TGTGCCAGCAGCGACTACAGCGGGGGGCCTTCTAAGTCGAATGAGCAGTTCTTC | TRBV2 | TRBD2 | few | TRBJ2-1
CASSYGGRGYGYTF | TGTGCCAGCAGTTACGGAGGGCGGGGCTATGGCTACACCTTC | TRBV6-5 | NA | NA | TRBJ1-2
CSVSTGGSGYTF | TGCAGCGTTAGCACAGGGGGATCTGGCTACACCTTC | TRBV29-1 | TRBD1 | NA | TRBJ1-2
CASSLPGSSGNTIYF | TGTGCCAGCAGTTTACCCGGTTCGTCTGGAAACACCATATATTTT | TRBV28 | NA | NA | TRBJ1-3
CASSPFVGKYNEQFF | TGTGCCAGCAGCCCCTTCGTCGGGAAGTACAATGAGCAGTTCTTC | TRBV14 | NA | few | TRBJ2-1
CASVRWDTNSGNTIYF | TGTGCCAGCGTCCGATGGGACACTAACTCTGGAAACACCATATATTTT | TRBV11-2 | NA | NA | TRBJ1-3
CSASGREGSYNEQFF | TGCAGTGCTAGTGGGCGGGAGGGTTCCTACAATGAGCAGTTCTTC | TRBV20-1 | TRBD2 | NA | TRBJ2-1
CASSLGTGNGYTF | TGTGCCAGCAGCTTAGGGACAGGGAATGGCTACACCTTC | TRBV7-2 | TRBD1 | NA | TRBJ1-2
CASSFWGGTDTQYF | TGTGCCAGCAGTTTTTGGGGGGGGACAGATACGCAGTATTTT | TRBV28 | TRBD2 | few | TRBJ2-3
CASSVKTGRTDTQYF | TGTGCCAGCAGCGTAAAGACAGGGCGCACAGATACGCAGTATTTT | TRBV9 | TRBD1 | NA | TRBJ2-3
CASSPGRGRTEAFF | TGTGCCAGCAGCCCAGGGAGGGGTCGGACTGAAGCTTTCTTT | TRBV6-5 | NA | NA | TRBJ1-1
CASKERNTEAFF | TGTGCCAGCAAGGAGAGAAACACTGAAGCTTTCTTT | TRBV3-1/TRBV3-2 | NA | NA | TRBJ1-1